The source of this T cell receptor beta chain is a study of blood T cell repertoires in COVID-19. Study information: T cells, B-cell-depleted T cells, or PBMCs provided the cDNA or gDNA that served as material.

The protocol was immunoSEQ multiplex PCR, while the TCRdb copy is restricted to in-frame clones and leaves out a portion. The table includes roughly 250,000 clones, around 80% detected once. Trimming left V 0 bases short and J 6 bases short, with 8 bases between. This CDR3 has 13 residues. From germline, CDR1 is LNHDA and CDR2 SQIVND (reference sequence). J is TRBJ1-1 and V is TRBV19; D uncertain. Sequencing input: peripheral blood. This sequence was found in a man aged 35-49 years with active or convalescent COVID-19. The CDR3 protein is CASSIDPTPEAFF. The CDR3 DNA sequence: TGTGCCAGTAGTATAGATCCTACGCCTGAAGCTTTCTTT. Complete variable domain (other parts from reference TRBV19 and TRBJ1-1): DGGITQSPKYLFRKEGQNVTLSCEQNLNHDAMYWYRQDPGQGLRLIYYSQIVNDFQKGDIAEGYSVSREKKESFPLTVTSAQKNPTAFYLCASSIDPTPEAFFGQGTRLTVV.